The clone carrying this T cell receptor beta chain was counted ten times or more. The V end lost 4 bases, the J end lost 1 base, and 14 bases lay between the germline ends. CDR1 is SGHVS, CDR2 FNYEAQ, per germline. CDR3 size: 16 residues. In building TCR beta libraries, iRepertoire HTBI primers were used together with Arm-PCR of CDR3 regions. TCRdb re-analysed the multiplex PCR reads in MiXCR, keeping a single row per CDR3 protein. Among around 460,000 distinct CDR3 sequences listed, about 14% were seen once. This specimen belongs to a study of regulatory T cells in long-lasting Graves disease. Described time point: newly diagnosed GD, antithyroid drugs for less than 3 months. TCR sequences were obtained from RNA taken from PBMCs. These same records also appear under a second study, on T cells in Graves' hyperthyroidism and ophthalmopathy. Per that study: The TCR CDR3 was amplified in a first-round RT-PCR using the HTBI primer set. In the blood, most expanded thyroid clonotypes above 0.001 appeared as well. Model predictions of ophthalmopathy came a median about six months before onset.

The sequencing here drew on peripheral blood mononuclear cells (PBMCs), taken at new diagnosis, from a patient treated with antithyroid drugs. The chain is built from TRBV7-6 and TRBJ2-1; no firm D call. This TCR derives from a woman in her fifties or sixties with Graves disease. The CDR3 DNA follows: TGTGCCAGCAGCTACCTTAGGGTCCGTTCCTACAATGAGCAGTTCTTC. Amino acids: CASSYLRVRSYNEQFF.